This T cell receptor beta chain was identified in a study of T-cell memory formation after mild COVID-19. Study results and limitations: Some clones that responded were present in memory (sampled pre-infection), which suggests cross-reactive memory joined.

Trimming cost V 9 bases and J 4 bases, with 18 bases left between them. This CDR3 spans 14 amino acids. Germline V gives CDR1 SEHNR, CDR2 FQNEAQ (reference sequence). Concerning this clonotype: The antigen remains unidentified.

One entry per CDR3 protein, called by TCRdb with MiXCR from the 5' RACE reads. The sample lists 300,000 to 350,000 distinct CDR3 sequences, roughly a fifth seen once, with around 21% in the top ten. The rearrangement joins TRBV7-9 to TRBJ2-5, with D perhaps matching TRBD1 (7 bases). The origin of this receptor is a man between 18 and 35 years old who had mild COVID-19 (a few samples of this study predate the infection). Cell type and time point are not known. Material: PBMCs or a T cell subset sorted from them (not recorded which). For the CDR3, the DNA is TGTGCCAGTACCTCCGGAGGGGGCCTAGAGACCCAGTACTTC. It specifies CASTSGGGLETQYF. The variable domain in full, completed from reference TRBV7-9 and TRBJ2-5, reads DTGVSQNPRHKITKRGQNVTFRCDPISEHNRLYWYRQTLGQGPEFLTYFQNEAQLEKSRLLSDRFSAERPKGSFSTLEIQRTEQGDSAMYLCASTSGGGLETQYFGPGTRLLVL.